Listed here is a single TCR beta chain. The data originate from a study of blood T cell repertoires in COVID-19. The overall study: PBMCs, B-cell-depleted T cells, or T cells provided the cDNA or gDNA that made up the material.

Clones were sequenced by immunoSEQ multiplex PCR, and TCRdb holds only the in-frame ones, with some missing. The sample yields 80,000 to 130,000 clones, about 89% seen once. The sequence came from a man aged 55 to 70 with acute or convalescent COVID-19. The specimen sequenced was peripheral blood.

CDR3 nucleotide sequence: TGTGCCAGCAGCGGACAGGGGGTTTTATCTGGAAACACCATATATTTT. Translating gives CASSGQGVLSGNTIYF. The chain uses TRBV9 and TRBJ1-3; TRBD1 matches 9 bases. Germline V gene lookup returns CDR1 SGDLS and CDR2 YYNGEE. The CDR3 is 16 residues long. The J segment lost 1 base and the V segment lost 3 bases, leaving 5 bases of the junction unmatched.